Listed below are T cell receptor beta chains from one sample, sequenced in a study of post-analysis software for immune sequencing data. TCRdb re-analysed the PCR reads in MiXCR, keeping a single row per CDR3 protein. This table holds approximately 770,000 distinct CDR3 sequences, 35% to 55% found once. The sequenced sample was blood. The origin of the receptors is a girl aged 10 to 17 with multiple sclerosis. Both conserved end residues are part of each CDR3. A D gene is named only where the DNA matches it firmly. Part of the rows lack a size; the others show once, few, many or a class for expanded clones.

j_call v_call d_call clone_size cdr3_nt cdr3_aa
TRBJ1-4 TRBV12-3/TRBV12-4 NA many TGTGCCAGCAGTTTAGGGACGGGCAATGAAAAACTGTTTTTT CASSLGTGNEKLFF
TRBJ1-6 TRBV6-4 NA NA TGTGCCAGCAGTGTCGAGGGGAACTCACCCCTCCACTTT CASSVEGNSPLHF
TRBJ2-7 TRBV28 TRBD1 NA TGTGCCAGCCGCCCACCTGGACAGGGGACCTACGAGCAGTACTTC CASRPPGQGTYEQYF
TRBJ2-7 TRBV12-3/TRBV12-4 TRBD1 NA TGTGCCAGCAGTCCCACCGGGACAGCGGTACGCGAGCAGTACTTC CASSPTGTAVREQYF
TRBJ1-2 TRBV20-1 NA few TGCAGTGCTAGAGAAGGCAGGGTAAACTATGGCTACACCTTC CSAREGRVNYGYTF
TRBJ2-5 TRBV7-9 TRBD2 NA TGTGCCAGCAGACAAGGAGCGGGAGGAGTTCAAGAGACCCAGTACTTC CASRQGAGGVQETQYF
TRBJ1-2 TRBV28 TRBD1 few TGTGCCAGCAGTTCCCGGACAGGGGCCTATGGCTACACCTTC CASSSRTGAYGYTF
TRBJ2-5 TRBV28 NA many TGTGCCAGCAGTTTAAGCGGGCTTGAGACCCAGTACTTC CASSLSGLETQYF
TRBJ2-1 TRBV20-1 TRBD2 few TGCAGTGCTAGAGCCCCTAGCGGCACCTACAATGAGCAGTTCTTC CSARAPSGTYNEQFF
TRBJ2-5 TRBV4-2 TRBD2 few TGTGCCAGCAGCCCCGGGACTAGTGTGGAGACCCAGTACTTC CASSPGTSVETQYF
TRBJ2-7 TRBV11-2 TRBD2 few TGTGCCAGCAGCCTAATACGACTAGCGGGAGGGCCTGCCGAGCAGTACTTC CASSLIRLAGGPAEQYF
TRBJ2-4 TRBV6-5 NA NA TGTGCCAGCAGTTACTCGAGGGACATCTGGAAGGATTTTCCCCAGTACTTC CASSYSRDIWKDFPQYF
TRBJ2-1 TRBV7-2 TRBD2 NA TGTGCCAGCAGCACCCGACTAGCGGGAGGGGGCAATGAGCAGTTCTTC CASSTRLAGGGNEQFF
TRBJ2-7 TRBV20-1 NA few TGCAGTGCTAGTGTACAATTGGGGCGGGATCCCTACGAGCAGTACTTC CSASVQLGRDPYEQYF
TRBJ2-7 TRBV7-9 TRBD2 few TGTGCCAGCAGTAAGTCCGGGACTAGCGGGGACTACGAGCAGTACTTC CASSKSGTSGDYEQYF
TRBJ1-2 TRBV29-1 TRBD1 NA TGCAGCGTACAGGGGAGTAGTGGCTACACCTTC CSVQGSSGYTF
TRBJ2-3 TRBV9 NA NA TGTGCCAGCAGCTCCACCGTGAACCCAGATACGCAGTATTTT CASSSTVNPDTQYF